This is a list of T cell receptor beta chains from one sample in a study of T cell repertoires in cytomegalovirus infection. TCRdb reprocessed the reads via MiXCR and lists one record per CDR3 protein. Counted here are 510,000 or so distinct CDR3 sequences, about 26% occurring once; the ten biggest clones make up roughly 13%. Sequenced sample: PBMCs. The origin of the receptors is a human donor in good health (CMV status not recorded). Some clones in this sample may be carry-over from other donors' samples. CDR3s include the opening cysteine and the closing phenylalanine or tryptophan. D genes are given only for firm matches. Clone size is shown for a subset of rows, as once, few, many or a class of expanded clone.

- | TRBJ2-1 | - | TRBV6-1 | CASITVYNEQFF | TGTGCCAGCATCACCGTCTACAATGAGCAGTTCTTC
- | TRBJ1-2 | - | TRBV5-1 | CASSWTDSNYGYTF | TGCGCCAGCAGCTGGACGGACAGCAACTATGGCTACACCTTC
- | TRBJ2-2 | - | TRBV12-3/TRBV12-4 | CASSFLAPGELFF | TGTGCCAGCAGTTTTCTTGCGCCCGGGGAGCTGTTTTTT
TRBD1 | TRBJ1-5 | - | TRBV27 | CASSRDRGGGQPQHF | TGTGCCAGCAGCCGTGACAGGGGAGGGGGTCAGCCCCAGCATTTT
TRBD2 | TRBJ2-7 | few | TRBV6-2/TRBV6-3 | CASSYRVGYGTTDHEQYF | TGTGCCAGCAGTTACCGGGTGGGCTACGGGACTACGGACCACGAGCAGTACTTC
- | TRBJ1-1 | few | TRBV11-3 | CASRPEQTGTEAFF | TGTGCCAGCAGGCCGGAGCAGACCGGTACTGAAGCTTTCTTT
TRBD2 | TRBJ2-1 | - | TRBV19 | CASSRAGPTDEQFF | TGTGCCAGTAGTCGAGCGGGACCCACGGATGAGCAGTTCTTC
- | TRBJ2-1 | many | TRBV7-2 | CASSPGQGRVGEQFF | TGTGCCAGCAGCCCAGGGCAGGGGAGGGTTGGTGAGCAGTTCTTC
- | TRBJ2-1 | - | TRBV5-1 | CASSLRETSYNEQFF | TGCGCCAGCAGCTTGAGGGAGACATCCTACAATGAGCAGTTCTTC
TRBD1 | TRBJ1-2 | few | TRBV6-1 | CASTTGGGANYGYTF | TGTGCCAGCACGACAGGGGGGGGAGCTAACTATGGCTACACCTTC
- | TRBJ2-1 | few | TRBV20-1 | CSASGVVLSTEQFF | TGCAGTGCTAGCGGGGTGGTATTAAGTACCGAGCAGTTCTTC
- | TRBJ2-2 | - | TRBV7-2 | CASSWGWVSGELFF | TGTGCCAGCAGCTGGGGGTGGGTTTCCGGGGAGCTGTTTTTT
TRBD2 | TRBJ2-7 | few | TRBV6-2/TRBV6-3 | CASRSSGNDEQYF | TGTGCCAGCAGATCTAGCGGGAACGACGAGCAGTACTTC
TRBD1 | TRBJ1-6 | few | TRBV12-3/TRBV12-4 | CASRRQGAGNSPLHF | TGTGCCAGCAGGAGACAGGGGGCGGGAAATTCACCCCTCCACTTT
TRBD2 | TRBJ2-5 | - | TRBV4-1 | CASSQRSGRVGETQYF | TGCGCCAGCAGCCAGAGAAGCGGGAGGGTAGGGGAGACCCAGTACTTC
TRBD2 | TRBJ2-7 | - | TRBV4-1 | CASSPLGGRKAYEQYF | TGCGCCAGCAGCCCCCTCGGCGGGAGGAAAGCCTACGAGCAGTACTTC
TRBD1 | TRBJ1-5 | few | TRBV12-3/TRBV12-4 | CASSLKGGGGNQPQHF | TGTGCCAGCAGTTTAAAGGGAGGGGGCGGCAATCAGCCCCAGCATTTT
TRBD1 | TRBJ2-2 | - | TRBV28 | CASSWLGTGGITGELFF | TGTGCCAGCAGTTGGCTCGGGACAGGGGGAATCACCGGGGAGCTGTTTTTT
- | TRBJ2-1 | - | TRBV20-1 | CRPSGGGEQFF | TGCAGACCTTCCGGCGGCGGCGAGCAGTTCTTC
- | TRBJ2-3 | - | TRBV18 | CASSPFRSPTDTQYF | TGTGCCAGCTCACCGTTCCGGAGCCCCACAGATACGCAGTATTTT
- | TRBJ2-3 | many | TRBV27 | CASSSGSDTQYF | TGTGCCAGCAGTTCGGGGTCAGATACGCAGTATTTT
TRBD1 | TRBJ2-7 | many | TRBV7-2 | CASSSRTGGYEQYF | TGTGCCAGCAGCTCCCGGACAGGGGGCTACGAGCAGTACTTC
- | TRBJ1-1 | - | TRBV27 | CASSPAGGNTEAFF | TGTGCCAGCAGTCCTGCGGGGGGGAACACTGAAGCTTTCTTT
- | TRBJ1-3 | few | TRBV11-1 | CASSLFGTKENTIYF | TGTGCCAGCAGCTTATTTGGGACAAAAGAAAACACCATATATTTT
- | TRBJ2-1 | many | TRBV7-9 | CAIALHNEQFF | TGTGCCATCGCACTGCACAATGAGCAGTTCTTC
TRBD2 | TRBJ2-7 | - | TRBV19 | CASSAGLAGAYEQYF | TGTGCCAGTAGTGCGGGACTAGCGGGAGCCTACGAGCAGTACTTC
TRBD1 | TRBJ2-4 | - | TRBV7-8 | CASSFAGTGTNIQYF | TGTGCCAGCAGCTTTGCCGGGACAGGGACAAACATTCAGTACTTC
- | TRBJ1-6 | many | TRBV7-9 | CASSSGLGAGSPLHF | TGTGCCAGCAGCTCGGGGTTGGGGGCAGGGTCACCCCTCCACTTT